Below, 22 T cell receptor beta chains from the same sample are listed, as sequenced in a study of blood T cell repertoires in COVID-19. Some clones are missing from TCRdb's copy, which holds only in-frame ones; the method was immunoSEQ multiplex PCR. The sample includes 99,000 or so clones, about 89% of them seen just once. Input material: peripheral blood. All receptors derive from a human donor in a cohort sampled during active COVID-19.

V usage is TRBV11-2 and J usage is TRBJ2-7; 7 bases align to TRBD1. CDR3 length: 14 residues. With 7 bases clipped from V and 5 bases from J, the junction kept 11 bases outside the gene matches. The germline CDR1 and CDR2 sequences are SGHAT and FQNNGV. The CDR3: CASNQDRVVHEQYF. CDR3 nucleotide sequence: TGTGCCAGCAACCAAGACAGGGTAGTACACGAGCAGTACTTC.

V and J are TRBV19 and TRBJ1-1, with D possibly TRBD1 on 6 matching bases. The V end was cut by 3 bases, the J end by 8 bases, with 16 bases between. The CDR3 extends over 14 amino acids. Germline assignment: CDR1 LNHDA and CDR2 SQIVND (reference sequence). The CDR3 sequence is CASSIGGPSREAFF. The CDR3 region has the DNA TGTGCCAGTAGTATCGGGGGGCCGAGCCGGGAAGCTTTCTTT.

CDR3 loop: CSASRGTGAGYTF. For the CDR3, the DNA is TGCAGTGCTAGTAGGGGCACAGGAGCGGGCTACACCTTC. This rearrangement joins TRBV20-1 to TRBJ1-2, with D possibly being TRBD1 (5 bases). Per germline, CDR1 DFQATT and CDR2 SNEGSKA (reference sequence). V was trimmed by 3 bases and J by 8 bases, leaving 16 bases between them. This CDR3 contains 13 residues.

The CDR3 coding sequence is TGCGCCAGCAGCTCCGCCGGGACTAGCGTCTACGAGCAGTACTTC. It translates to CASSSAGTSVYEQYF. V and J are TRBV5-1 and TRBJ2-7, with 10 bases matching TRBD2. The CDR3 is 15 amino acids. Trimming removed 3 bases from V and 3 bases from J; junction bases left unmatched: 6. Germline assignment: CDR1 SGHRS and CDR2 YFSETQ.

V gene TRBV5-8 combines with J gene TRBJ1-3, with D perhaps TRBD1 (6 bases). The V gene's germline CDR1 is SGHTS and CDR2 YDEGEE. CDR3 length: 14 amino acids. V was trimmed by 4 bases and J by 3 bases, leaving 11 bases between them. CDR3 nucleotides: TGTGCCAGCAGCGAAGTCAGGGGTGGAAACACCATATATTTT. It yields the protein CASSEVRGGNTIYF.

This clone showed up just once. The chain combines TRBV10-3 with TRBJ2-4, with D maybe TRBD1 (6 bases). CDR1 ENHRY and CDR2 SYGVKD come from the germline V gene. Trimming removed 6 bases at V and 9 bases at J, with 18 bases between. This CDR3 spans 14 amino acids. CDR3 DNA: TGTGCCATCAGCCCCGACAGGTCCCCAGGCATTCAGTACTTC. It is translated as CAISPDRSPGIQYF.

The rearrangement uses TRBV2 and TRBJ2-1, with no clear D. Between the trimmed V and J ends, which lost 2 bases and 3 bases, there was a span of 17 bases. The CDR3 sequence is 17 residues long. Germline V lookup: CDR1 SNHLY, CDR2 FYNNEI. CDR3 DNA sequence: TGTGCCAGCAGTGAACTGCAGGCCCCTAAATACTACAATGAGCAGTTCTTC. It specifies CASSELQAPKYYNEQFF.

The V call is TRBV6-5, the J call TRBJ2-3; unclear D gene. The V and J ends lost 6 bases and 2 bases respectively, with 15 bases between them. Germline-derived CDR1 and CDR2 are MNHEY and SVGAGI. The CDR3 is 15 amino acids. The CDR3 is CASSDSFSPTDTQYF. The CDR3 coding sequence is TGTGCCAGCAGCGATAGCTTTAGCCCCACAGATACGCAGTATTTT.

J is TRBJ2-1 and V is TRBV6-2 or TRBV6-3; D possibly corresponds to TRBD2 (6 bases). The CDR3 runs to 17 residues. Trimming took 2 bases from V and 4 from J, leaving 18 bases between them. The germline gives CDR1 MNHEY, CDR2 SVGEGT. The CDR3 coding sequence is TGTGCCAGCAGTTACGTTCTCACCGGGACTTATTACAATGAGCAGTTCTTC. Its protein is CASSYVLTGTYYNEQFF.

This chain uses TRBV6-5 with TRBJ2-2; D gene ambiguous. This CDR3 is built from 12 residues. Trimming stripped 0 bases from V and 7 bases from J, with 3 bases between. Germline V gene data show CDR1 as MNHEY and CDR2 as SVGAGI. The CDR3 reads CASSYSRGELFF. CDR3 DNA: TGTGCCAGCAGTTACTCGCGCGGGGAGCTGTTTTTT.

The chain carries TRBV5-4 and TRBJ2-2; D may be TRBD1 (5 bases). The CDR3 covers 14 residues. Deletions cut 6 bases from V and 0 bases from J, with 9 bases between. Germline V gene data show CDR1 as SGHNT and CDR2 as YYREEE (reference sequence). The CDR3 region has the DNA TGTGCCAGCACCCTAGGGGCGAACACCGGGGAGCTGTTTTTT. Its protein product is CASTLGANTGELFF. The full variable domain, its missing parts supplied by reference TRBV5-4 and TRBJ2-2, is ETGVTQSPTHLIKTRGQQVTLRCSSQSGHNTVSWYQQALGQGPQFIFQYYREEENGRGNFPPRFSGLQFPNYSSELNVNALELDDSALYLCASTLGANTGELFFGEGSRLTVL.

V usage is TRBV10-3 and J usage is TRBJ1-1; the match to TRBD1 covers 7 bases. This CDR3 spans 11 amino acids. Germline CDR1 and CDR2: ENHRY and SYGVKD. Trimming at V came to 11 bases and at J to 3 bases, leaving 3 bases not matched to a gene. CDR3 in amino acids: CAVQGHTEAFF. In DNA, the CDR3 is TGTGCCGTACAGGGGCACACTGAAGCTTTCTTT.

V is TRBV18 and J is TRBJ2-1, with 8 bases lining up with TRBD2. Germline V gene lookup returns CDR1 KGHSH and CDR2 LQKENI. The CDR3 is 15 amino acids. V was pared by 0 bases and J by 5 bases, with 3 bases of the junction left unmatched. CDR3 DNA: TGTGCCAGCTCACCACCGGGACTAGGCCACAATGAGCAGTTCTTC. Amino acid sequence: CASSPPGLGHNEQFF.

The chain couples TRBV10-3 to TRBJ1-1; no clear D. Per germline, CDR1 ENHRY and CDR2 SYGVKD. The germline V and J ends were trimmed by 10 bases and 6 bases, with 15 bases remaining between them. The CDR3 has 12 residues. CDR3 in DNA: TGTGCCACTCTGACCGGCGGGGCTGAAGCTTTCTTT. It codes for CATLTGGAEAFF.

The rearrangement joins TRBV6-5 to TRBJ1-5, with TRBD1 identical over 8 bases. CDR3 length equals 15 residues. Germline V CDR1 and CDR2: MNHEY, SVGAGI. Trimming at V came to 4 bases and at J to 6 bases, leaving 8 bases not matched to a gene. For the CDR3, the DNA is TGTGCCAGCAGTTCAGACAGGGGAAGAGCTCAGCCCCAGCATTTT. Translation gives CASSSDRGRAQPQHF.

The rearrangement uses TRBV15 and TRBJ2-1; weak D call: TRBD2 (5 bases). The CDR3 has 15 residues. Per the germline V gene, CDR1 is LNHNV and CDR2 is YYDKDF (reference sequence). Between the trimmed V and J ends, which lost 3 bases and 8 bases, there was a span of 17 bases. Here the CDR3 DNA reads TGTGCCACCAGCAGGCACGGGCGTAACGGGGATGAGCAGTTCTTC. It encodes CATSRHGRNGDEQFF.

The chain employs TRBV28 and TRBJ1-2; D may be TRBD1 (6 bases). V shed 5 bases and J shed 5 bases, with 15 bases lying between them. The CDR3 contains 14 residues. Germline CDR1 reads MDHEN; CDR2 reads SYDVKM. CDR3 coding DNA: TGTGCCAGCAGTCCGCCGGGACATAGGTATGGCTACACCTTC. It translates to CASSPPGHRYGYTF.

The rearrangement links TRBV12-2 to TRBJ2-3; the listed D gene, TRBD1, was not tested against the DNA. TRBV12-2 is noted as a pseudogene. The CDR3 spans 18 residues. The DNA for the CDR3 is TGTGCATGTTCTCGGGACAGTCAAGGTTACCTTAGCACAGATACGCAGTATTTT. This sequence encodes CACSRDSQGYLSTDTQYF.

This clone was observed a few times. Different DNA sequences within this sample yield the same CDR3. V is TRBV15 and J is TRBJ1-1; D not certain. The CDR3 has 12 amino acids. Trimming removed 6 bases from V and 1 base from J, with 6 bases in between. Germline V gene data show CDR1 as LNHNV and CDR2 as YYDKDF (reference sequence). The CDR3 DNA is TGTGCCACCAGAGAGCCGAACACTGAAGCTTTCTTT. Its protein product is CATREPNTEAFF.

The chain uses TRBV7-3 and TRBJ2-1; D gene ambiguous. The V gene's germline CDR1 is SGHTA and CDR2 FQGTGA. The V end lost 3 bases, the J end lost 9 bases, and 9 bases lay between the germline ends. The CDR3 spans 12 residues. CDR3 protein: CASSLELGEQFF. Written as DNA, the CDR3 is TGTGCCAGCAGCTTGGAGCTCGGTGAGCAGTTCTTC. Filled out from reference TRBV7-3 and TRBJ2-1, the complete variable domain reads GAGVSQTPSNKVTEKGKYVELRCDPISGHTALYWYRQSLGQGPEFLIYFQGTGAADDSGLPNDRFFAVRPEGSVSTLKIQRTERGDSAVYLCASSLELGEQFFGPGTRLTVL.

The J gene is TRBJ1-2, the V gene TRBV28; D is unresolved. The germline V gene has CDR1 MDHEN and CDR2 SYDVKM. The V gene lost 7 bases and the J gene lost 4 bases, with 16 bases spanning the gap. The CDR3 is 14 amino acids. CDR3 DNA sequence: TGTGCCAGCACCCCGGGAAGGGTGGGCTATGGCTACACCTTC. This codes for CASTPGRVGYGYTF.

This sequence joins TRBV28 and TRBJ2-1, with 15 bases that match TRBD2. Per the germline V gene, CDR1 is MDHEN and CDR2 is SYDVKM. The CDR3 length is 15 residues. CDR3 region: CVASPGLAGGGEQFF. The CDR3 DNA reads as TGTGTTGCCAGCCCGGGACTAGCGGGAGGTGGTGAGCAGTTCTTC.